Presented here are 27 T cell receptor beta chains from one specimen sequenced in a study of siplizumab effects on memory and regulatory T cells. TCRdb's table, derived via immunoSEQ multiplex PCR, lists solely in-frame clones and lacks some. This table holds roughly 100,000 clones, about 93% found once. The sample taken for sequencing was CD4+ T cells sorted from blood. These receptor sequences come from a human donor in good health.

In this sample, this clone turned up once. V usage is TRBV5-1 and J usage is TRBJ1-1; D is undetermined. The CDR3 sequence is 14 residues long. V gave up 0 bases and J gave up 1 base, with 7 bases separating them. Germline V gene lookup returns CDR1 SGHRS and CDR2 YFSETQ. This CDR3 is CASSLVHPNTEAFF. The CDR3 DNA is TGCGCCAGCAGCTTGGTTCATCCGAACACTGAAGCTTTCTTT.

The chain joins TRBV27 to TRBJ2-7, with a possible D match to TRBD2 (6 bases). This CDR3 is 14 amino acids long. CDR1 is MNHEY and CDR2 is SMNVEV in the germline V gene (reference sequence). Between the trimmed V and J ends, which lost 3 bases and 7 bases, there was a span of 16 bases. The CDR3 sequence is CASSFAARGSEQYF. CDR3 DNA sequence: TGTGCCAGCAGTTTTGCGGCCCGGGGGAGTGAGCAGTACTTC.

The table lists this clone with a count of one. Here the CDR3 DNA reads TGTGCCAGCAGCAATAAGAGGAAGGGGGCAGTAGCCAAAAACATTCAGTACTTC. Translated, it gives CASSNKRKGAVAKNIQYF. The chain has TRBV21-1 and TRBJ2-4; the table's D call, TRBD1, was not checked against the DNA. TRBV21-1 is listed as a pseudogene. The CDR3 has 18 amino acids.

V is TRBV5-1 and J is TRBJ2-2; 8 nucleotides agree with TRBD2. The germline V gene has CDR1 SGHRS and CDR2 YFSETQ. Germline trimming cut 5 bases from V and 1 base from J; bases unmatched to any gene: 7. The CDR3 is made up of 16 amino acids. The CDR3 loop reads CASRWLSGGNTGELFF. CDR3 bases: TGCGCCAGCAGGTGGTTGAGCGGGGGGAACACCGGGGAGCTGTTTTTT.

The chain links TRBV2 to TRBJ2-7, with TRBD1 identical over 8 bases. The CDR3 covers 13 residues. Germline CDR1 reads SNHLY; CDR2 reads FYNNEI. V trimming: 6 bases; J trimming: 2 bases; junction bases outside the gene matches: 3. The CDR3 region has the DNA TGTGCCAGCAGACCGGGACAGGCCTACGAGCAGTACTTC. Translation: CASRPGQAYEQYF.

The chain is built from TRBV9 and TRBJ2-5; no definite D call. Looked up from germline, CDR1 is SGDLS and CDR2 is YYNGEE. The V end was cut by 5 bases, the J end by 0 bases, with 2 bases between. This CDR3 is built from 11 residues. CDR3 DNA: TGTGCCAGCAGGTACCAAGAGACCCAGTACTTC. It translates to CASRYQETQYF. The full variable domain, its missing parts supplied by reference TRBV9 and TRBJ2-5, is DSGVTQTPKHLITATGQRVTLRCSPRSGDLSVYWYQQSLDQGLQFLIQYYNGEERAKGNILERFSAQQFPDLHSELNLSSLELGDSALYFCASRYQETQYFGPGTRLLVL.

In this sample, this clone turned up once. The chain is built from TRBV6-4 and TRBJ2-3; perhaps TRBD1 as D (6 bases). Germline CDR1 reads MRHNA; CDR2 reads SNTAGT. V lost 5 bases and J 2 bases, leaving 14 bases between the germline ends. CDR3 size: 15 residues. The CDR3 nucleotides read TGTGCCAGCAGTTCCGGTCAGGGGCCCACAGATACGCAGTATTTT. It codes for CASSSGQGPTDTQYF.

This chain links TRBV6-6 with TRBJ2-3; D ambiguous. The V end was cut by 5 bases, the J end by 1 base, with 4 bases between. Germline CDR1 is MNHNY and CDR2 is SVGAGI (reference sequence). The CDR3 has 12 amino acids. Here the CDR3 reads CASSLRTDTQYF. The CDR3 region has the DNA TGTGCCAGCAGTCTCCGCACAGATACGCAGTATTTT.

This clone was seen a handful of times. The CDR3 spells CASSPDRQETQYF. The CDR3 DNA reads TGTGCCAGCTCACCAGACAGACAAGAGACCCAGTACTTC. The chain links TRBV18 to TRBJ2-5; D possibly corresponds to TRBD1 (5 bases). The CDR3 length is 13 residues. V dropped 2 bases and J dropped 2 bases, with 6 bases sitting between them. Germline V gene data show CDR1 as KGHSH and CDR2 as LQKENI. The full variable domain, in which reference TRBV18 and TRBJ2-5 provide the parts outside the CDR3, is NAGVMQNPRHLVRRRGQEARLRCSPMKGHSHVYWYRQLPEEGLKFMVYLQKENIIDESGMPKERFSAEFPKEGPSILRIQQVVRGDSAAYFCASSPDRQETQYFGPGTRLLVL.

The V gene is TRBV11-1, the J gene TRBJ2-1; 10 positions match TRBD2. The CDR3 extends over 17 amino acids. The germline V gene has CDR1 SGHAT and CDR2 FQDESV (reference sequence). With V trimmed by 3 bases and J by 1 base, 6 bases remained unmatched. The CDR3 DNA reads as TGTGCCAGCAGCTTCGGTTGGACTAGCGGTTCCTACAATGAGCAGTTCTTC. Its protein product is CASSFGWTSGSYNEQFF.

V is TRBV6-4 and J is TRBJ2-3; D is perhaps TRBD2 (6 bases). The V gene's germline CDR1 is MRHNA and CDR2 SNTAGT. With 6 bases removed from V and 6 bases from J, the gap between germline ends came to 10 bases. The length of the CDR3 is 12 residues. Here the CDR3 reads CASSSGGDTQYF. The CDR3 coding sequence is TGTGCCAGCAGCTCAGGAGGGGATACGCAGTATTTT.

This clone was seen a few times. V gene TRBV7-9 combines with J gene TRBJ2-5, with D possibly matching TRBD2 (5 bases). Germline assignment: CDR1 SEHNR and CDR2 FQNEAQ (reference sequence). The CDR3 covers 14 residues. V was cut by 3 bases and J by 5 bases, with 13 bases left in between. The CDR3 spells CASSFTSSWETQYF. The CDR3 nucleotides read TGTGCCAGCAGCTTCACTAGTAGTTGGGAGACCCAGTACTTC.

Here the CDR3 reads CASSESKVGELFF. The CDR3 coding sequence is TGCGCCAGCAGTGAGTCTAAGGTTGGCGAGCTGTTTTTT. The chain is built from TRBV10-1 and TRBJ2-2; D remains ambiguous. Germline assignment: CDR1 WNHNN and CDR2 SYGVQD (reference sequence). CDR3 length: 13 amino acids. The V gene lost 0 bases and the J gene lost 11 bases, with 10 bases spanning the gap.

The chain has TRBV18 and TRBJ2-3; D remains unclear. V was trimmed by 3 bases and J by 7 bases, leaving 8 bases between them. CDR1 and CDR2 (germline): KGHSH, LQKENI. The CDR3 has 12 amino acids. The CDR3 is CASSPPRNTQYF. As DNA, the CDR3 is TGTGCCAGCTCACCCCCCCGGAATACGCAGTATTTT.

The J gene is TRBJ2-1, the V gene TRBV9, with D perhaps matching TRBD1 (6 bases). Germline values: CDR1 SGDLS, CDR2 YYNGEE. Trimming stripped 4 bases from V and 0 bases from J, with 17 bases between. This CDR3 contains 17 residues. CDR3 DNA sequence: TGTGCCAGCAGCCAAACCCCAGGGGTCCTCTCCTACAATGAGCAGTTCTTC. Protein: CASSQTPGVLSYNEQFF.

The V gene is TRBV5-1, the J gene TRBJ2-2; possible D gene TRBD1, 5 bases. The CDR3 is 13 residues long. Per the germline V gene, CDR1 is SGHRS and CDR2 is YFSETQ. V dropped 1 base and J dropped 4 bases, with 5 bases sitting between them. CDR3 amino acids: CASSLTGTGELFF. The CDR3 DNA is TGCGCCAGCAGCTTGACAGGCACCGGGGAGCTGTTTTTT. The whole variable domain, filled in from reference TRBV5-1 and TRBJ2-2, reads KAGVTQTPRYLIKTRGQQVTLSCSPISGHRSVSWYQQTPGQGLQFLFEYFSETQRNKGNFPGRFSGRQFSNSRSEMNVSTLELGDSALYLCASSLTGTGELFFGEGSRLTVL.

This rearrangement joins TRBV2 to TRBJ2-7, with 9 nucleotides matching TRBD1. The CDR3 length is 14 residues. V lost 8 bases, J lost 3 bases, and 8 bases stayed unmatched. Per the germline V gene, CDR1 is SNHLY and CDR2 is FYNNEI. The CDR3 region is CASSLKGQGYEQYF. The CDR3 nucleotides read TGTGCCAGCTCACTGAAGGGACAGGGCTACGAGCAGTACTTC.

This chain links TRBV5-6 with TRBJ2-1; TRBD2 matches 7 bases. Trimming took 3 bases from V and 7 from J; bases not matched to a gene: 19. Germline lookup yields CDR1 SGHDT and CDR2 YYEEEE. This CDR3 is 18 amino acids long. The CDR3 nucleotides are TGTGCCAGCAGCTGGCCGGGGGGAACGGGACCCCGTGGAAATGAGCAGTTCTTC. The encoded protein is CASSWPGGTGPRGNEQFF.

The chain uses TRBV2 and TRBJ1-5; the D gene is possibly TRBD1 (5 bases). Trimming cost V 7 bases and J 3 bases, with 13 bases left between them. This CDR3 region has 14 residues. Germline loops: CDR1 SNHLY, CDR2 FYNNEI. This CDR3 reads CASNTQGANQPQHF. The DNA of the CDR3 is TGTGCCAGCAACACCCAGGGAGCCAATCAGCCCCAGCATTTT.

The rearrangement links TRBV6-5 to TRBJ1-2; D is perhaps TRBD1 (5 bases). Trimming cost V 6 bases and J 0 bases, with 14 bases left between them. CDR1 is MNHEY and CDR2 is SVGAGI in the germline V gene. There are 15 residues in the CDR3. DNA for the CDR3: TGTGCCAGCAGAAAACCCGGGGCAGCTAACTATGGCTACACCTTC. Its translation is CASRKPGAANYGYTF.

The DNA for the CDR3 is TGTGCCAGCAGCCGTTCTAGCGGGGGGAACACCGGGGAGCTGTTTTTT. Protein sequence: CASSRSSGGNTGELFF. The rearrangement joins TRBV7-6 to TRBJ2-2; TRBD2 matches at 10 bases. The CDR3 contains 16 residues. Germline CDR1 is SGHVS and CDR2 is FNYEAQ. The J segment lost 1 base and the V segment lost 5 bases, leaving 4 bases of the junction unmatched. Full variable domain (outside the CDR3, taken from reference TRBV7-6 and TRBJ2-2): GAGVSQSPRYKVTKRGQDVALRCDPISGHVSLYWYRQALGQGPEFLTYFNYEAQQDKSGLPNDRFSAERPEGSISTLTIQRTEQRDSAMYRCASSRSSGGNTGELFFGEGSRLTVL.

The chain employs TRBV2 and TRBJ2-7; 7 positions agree with TRBD1. CDR1 is SNHLY, CDR2 FYNNEI, per germline. With 7 bases clipped from V and 3 bases from J, the junction kept 9 bases outside the gene matches. The CDR3 spans 14 residues. The CDR3 DNA follows: TGTGCCAGCAACGGACAGGTTATTAGCTACGAGCAGTACTTC. Amino acids: CASNGQVISYEQYF.

This clone was detected only once. The chain employs TRBV7-3 and TRBJ1-5; no reliable D call. Between the trimmed V and J ends, which lost 9 bases and 6 bases, there was a span of 9 bases. The CDR3 extends over 11 amino acids. In germline, CDR1 is SGHTA, CDR2 FQGTGA. The CDR3 sequence is CARDTVQPQHF. For the CDR3, the DNA is TGTGCCAGGGATACCGTTCAGCCCCAGCATTTT.

The count of this clone is one. The V call is TRBV19, the J call TRBJ1-2; D is unclear. Germline V gives CDR1 LNHDA, CDR2 SQIVND (reference sequence). This CDR3 spans 11 amino acids. V was clipped by 7 bases and J by 2 bases, with 5 bases between them. CDR3 nucleotides: TGTGCCAGTACCGGGAACTATGGCTACACCTTC. It translates to CASTGNYGYTF.

V is TRBV6-5 and J is TRBJ1-2; 7 bases match TRBD1. The V and J ends lost 8 bases and 4 bases, in that order; junction bases with no gene match: 7. Germline CDR1 is MNHEY and CDR2 is SVGAGI. This CDR3 contains 13 residues. The CDR3 nucleotides read TGTGCCAGCCGGCAGGGGGGAACCTATGGCTACACCTTC. It is translated as CASRQGGTYGYTF.

The chain couples TRBV30 to TRBJ1-1; TRBD1 matches 8 bases. There are 11 residues in the CDR3. Trimming removed 4 bases from V and 10 bases from J; junction bases left unmatched: 5. Germline values: CDR1 GTSNPN, CDR2 SVGIG (reference sequence). CDR3 DNA sequence: TGTGCCTGGACCAAAGACAGGGGAGCTTTCTTT. Its translation is CAWTKDRGAFF.

CDR3 bases: TGTGCCAGCAGCGGACAGGGGGACAATGAGCAGTTCTTC. Translating gives CASSGQGDNEQFF. The chain employs TRBV6-5 and TRBJ2-1, with 10 bases identical to TRBD1. The length of the CDR3 is 13 residues. Trimming at V came to 6 bases and at J to 5 bases, leaving 1 base not matched to a gene. CDR1 and CDR2 (germline): MNHEY, SVGAGI.